A selection of T cell receptor beta chains follows, all from one sample in a study of cytomegalovirus exposure and HLA in healthy donors. Profiled with immunoSEQ multiplex PCR; TCRdb holds only in-frame clones, not every one. The sample lists some 140,000 clones, about 86% occurring once. The source material was PBMCs. These TCRs come from a man younger than 35 in good health and CMV-seropositive. The CDR3 runs from the conserved cysteine through the conserved F or W. Fields, in order: D gene, V gene, clone size, J gene, CDR3 protein, CDR3 DNA. D genes are given only for firm matches. For some rows the clone size is stated as once, few or many, or as a class when expanded; others skip it.

>-|TRBV5-1|-|TRBJ2-7
CASSPDSSYEQYF
TGCGCCAGCAGCCCGGACAGTTCCTACGAGCAGTACTTC
>TRBD1|TRBV4-1|-|TRBJ2-3
CASSQGDRLSTDTQYF
TGCGCCAGCAGCCAAGGGGACAGGCTTAGCACAGATACGCAGTATTTT
>TRBD1|TRBV2|-|TRBJ1-1
CASSEAMRGRNTEAFF
TGTGCCAGCAGTGAGGCTATGAGGGGGCGGAACACTGAAGCTTTCTTT
>-|TRBV4-1|-|TRBJ1-1
CASSQAISGSGWNTEAFF
TGCGCCAGCAGCCAAGCGATATCAGGGTCCGGTTGGAACACTGAAGCTTTCTTT
>TRBD2|TRBV4-3|few|TRBJ2-3
CASSRGIIWREGRGGTDTQYF
TGCGCCAGCAGCCGAGGCATTATCTGGCGGGAGGGCCGAGGTGGCACAGATACGCAGTATTTT
>TRBD2|TRBV9|-|TRBJ2-1
CASSVEPVGRANEQFF
TGTGCCAGCAGCGTAGAACCCGTCGGGAGGGCCAATGAGCAGTTCTTC
>TRBD1|TRBV19|-|TRBJ2-7
CASSTGRTGRYEQYF
TGTGCCAGTAGTACCGGGCGGACAGGACGCTACGAGCAGTACTTC
>-|TRBV18|-|TRBJ2-5
CASSPGWQGQETQYF
TGTGCCAGCTCCCCGGGCTGGCAGGGTCAAGAGACCCAGTACTTC
>TRBD2|TRBV27|-|TRBJ2-5
CASARLAGGVETQYF
TGTGCCAGCGCCCGACTAGCGGGAGGAGTGGAGACCCAGTACTTC
>TRBD1|TRBV7-2|-|TRBJ2-7
CASSSGTDAYEQYF
TGTGCCAGCAGTTCCGGGACAGATGCCTACGAGCAGTACTTC
>-|TRBV5-1|-|TRBJ1-1
CASSTDPGVTEAFF
TGCGCCAGCAGCACGGACCCGGGGGTCACTGAAGCTTTCTTT
>TRBD1|TRBV11-2|-|TRBJ2-3
CASSSQGWTDTQYF
TGTGCCAGCAGTTCACAGGGGTGGACAGATACGCAGTATTTT
>-|TRBV7-9|-|TRBJ1-1
CASTERGGNTEAFF
TGTGCCAGCACTGAGAGAGGAGGGAACACTGAAGCTTTCTTT
>TRBD2|TRBV18|-|TRBJ2-7
CASSPPLAGGYEQYF
TGTGCCAGCTCCCCTCCCTTAGCGGGAGGGTACGAGCAGTACTTC
>TRBD1|TRBV25-1|-|TRBJ2-1
CASSLPGGSSYNEQFF
TGTGCCAGCAGCCTTCCAGGGGGAAGCTCCTACAATGAGCAGTTCTTC
>TRBD1|TRBV4-3|-|TRBJ2-5
CASSQDSDRGRGETQYF
TGCGCCAGCAGCCAAGACTCGGACAGGGGGCGTGGGGAGACCCAGTACTTC
>TRBD1|TRBV7-3|-|TRBJ1-2
CASSQAPGGTDYGYTF
TGTGCCAGCAGCCAAGCCCCAGGGGGCACGGACTATGGCTACACCTTC
>TRBD1|TRBV19|-|TRBJ2-1
CASSVPGTGYGNEQFF
TGTGCCAGTAGTGTTCCCGGGACAGGGTACGGCAATGAGCAGTTCTTC
>TRBD1|TRBV7-3|-|TRBJ2-3
CASSLTGRGQADTQYF
TGTGCCAGCAGCTTAACGGGCAGGGGGCAAGCAGATACGCAGTATTTT
>-|TRBV4-3|-|TRBJ1-4
CASSQNTVWWASNEKLFF
TGCGCCAGCAGCCAAAATACCGTCTGGTGGGCGTCTAATGAAAAACTGTTTTTT
>-|TRBV6-1|-|TRBJ2-7
CASSEALHREYEQYF
TGTGCCAGCAGTGAAGCGCTTCATCGGGAGTACGAGCAGTACTTC
>-|TRBV4-3|once|TRBJ1-1
CASSQDTNLGGTEAFF
TGCGCCAGCAGCCAAGATACGAACCTGGGGGGAACTGAAGCTTTCTTT
>TRBD1|TRBV7-3|-|TRBJ1-2
CASSTGTGDGYTF
TGTGCCAGCAGCACAGGGACAGGGGATGGCTACACCTTC
>-|TRBV14|-|TRBJ2-7
CASSQDPGGHGREQYF
TGTGCCAGCAGCCAAGATCCGGGGGGCCATGGGCGCGAGCAGTACTTC
>-|TRBV27|-|TRBJ2-7
CASSPVGETSYEQYF
TGTGCCAGCAGTCCCGTCGGGGAGACCTCCTACGAGCAGTACTTC